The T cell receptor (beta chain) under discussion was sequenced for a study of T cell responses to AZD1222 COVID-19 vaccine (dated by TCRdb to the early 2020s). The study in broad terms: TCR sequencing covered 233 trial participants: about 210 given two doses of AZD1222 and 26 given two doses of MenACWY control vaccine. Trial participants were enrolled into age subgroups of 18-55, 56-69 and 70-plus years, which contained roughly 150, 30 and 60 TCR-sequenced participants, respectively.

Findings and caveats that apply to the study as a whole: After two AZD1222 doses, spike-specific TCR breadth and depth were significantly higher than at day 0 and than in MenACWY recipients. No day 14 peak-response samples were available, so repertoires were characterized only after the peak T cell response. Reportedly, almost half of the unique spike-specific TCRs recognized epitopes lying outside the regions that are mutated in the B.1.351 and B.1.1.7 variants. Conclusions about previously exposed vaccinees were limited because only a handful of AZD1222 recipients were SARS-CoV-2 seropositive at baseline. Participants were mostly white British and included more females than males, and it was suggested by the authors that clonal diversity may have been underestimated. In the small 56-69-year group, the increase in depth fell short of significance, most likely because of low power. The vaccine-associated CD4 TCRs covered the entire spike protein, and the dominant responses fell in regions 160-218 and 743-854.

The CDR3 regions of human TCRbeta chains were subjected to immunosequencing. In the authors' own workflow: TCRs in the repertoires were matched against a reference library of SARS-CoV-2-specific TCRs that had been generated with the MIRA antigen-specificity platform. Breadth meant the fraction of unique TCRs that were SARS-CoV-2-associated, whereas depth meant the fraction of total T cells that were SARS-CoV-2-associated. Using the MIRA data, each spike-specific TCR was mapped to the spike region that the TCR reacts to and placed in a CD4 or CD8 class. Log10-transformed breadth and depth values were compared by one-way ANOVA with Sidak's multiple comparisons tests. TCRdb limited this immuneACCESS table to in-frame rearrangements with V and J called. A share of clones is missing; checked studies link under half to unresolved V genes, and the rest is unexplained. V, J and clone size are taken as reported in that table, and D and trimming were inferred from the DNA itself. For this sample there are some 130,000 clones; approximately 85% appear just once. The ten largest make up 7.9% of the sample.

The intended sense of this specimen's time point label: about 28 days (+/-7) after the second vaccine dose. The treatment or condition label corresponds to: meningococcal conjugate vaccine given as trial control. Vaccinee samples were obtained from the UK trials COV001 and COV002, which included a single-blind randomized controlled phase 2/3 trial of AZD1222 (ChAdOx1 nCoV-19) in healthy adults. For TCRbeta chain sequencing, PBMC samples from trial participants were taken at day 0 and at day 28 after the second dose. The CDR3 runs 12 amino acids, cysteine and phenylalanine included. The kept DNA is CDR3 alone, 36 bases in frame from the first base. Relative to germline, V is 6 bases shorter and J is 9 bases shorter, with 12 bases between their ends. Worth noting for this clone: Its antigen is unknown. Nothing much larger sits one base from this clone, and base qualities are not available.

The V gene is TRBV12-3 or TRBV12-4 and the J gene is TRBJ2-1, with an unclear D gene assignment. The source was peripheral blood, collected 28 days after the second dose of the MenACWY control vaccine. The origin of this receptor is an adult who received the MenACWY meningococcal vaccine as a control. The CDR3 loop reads CASRVPGGEQFF. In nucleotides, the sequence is TGTGCCAGCAGGGTTCCCGGCGGTGAGCAGTTCTTC.